The 12 T cell receptor beta chains reported below all come from one sample, sequenced in a study of cytomegalovirus exposure and HLA in healthy donors. With 60 Vbeta and 13 Jbeta primers, the PCR was carried out. TCRdb keeps only in-frame clones here, not all; method: immunoSEQ multiplex PCR. The sample's table shows about 62,000 clones. Sequenced input: PBMCs. The receptors here all came from a man under 40 in good health and CMV-seropositive.

Written as DNA, the CDR3 is TGCGCCAGCAGCACTGGCGGAACAGGGGTCACTGAAGCTTTCTTT. It yields the protein CASSTGGTGVTEAFF. The chain uses TRBV5-1 and TRBJ1-1; 7 nucleotides align to TRBD1. This CDR3 has 15 amino acids. J was trimmed by 4 bases and V by 4 bases; bases with no gene match: 10. The germline CDR1 and CDR2 sequences are SGHRS and YFSETQ.

The rearrangement joins TRBV30 to TRBJ1-5; a weak D match, TRBD1 (5 bases). The germline V gene encodes CDR1 GTSNPN and CDR2 SVGIG (reference sequence). The ends were cut back, 2 bases at V and 6 bases at J, with 11 bases in the middle. CDR3 length equals 13 residues. In DNA, the CDR3 is TGTGCCTGGAGTATGACAGACTTTCAGCCCCAGCATTTT. Translated: CAWSMTDFQPQHF.

The CDR3 DNA reads TGTGCCAGCAGTGAAGGACTAGCGGGAGCGAGGGAGCAGTACTTC. Encoded protein: CASSEGLAGAREQYF. The V and J genes are TRBV2 and TRBJ2-7; 12 bases fit TRBD2. V trimming: 1 base; J trimming: 7 bases; junction bases outside the gene matches: 5. The CDR3 sequence is 15 residues long. Germline CDR1 reads SNHLY; CDR2 reads FYNNEI.

The chain uses TRBV7-9 and TRBJ1-4; D unresolved. The CDR3 length is 14 residues. V lost 1 base, J lost 4 bases, and 7 bases lay in between. Germline V CDR1 and CDR2: SEHNR, FQNEAQ (reference sequence). The CDR3 protein is CASSLGQINEKLFF. In DNA, the CDR3 is TGTGCCAGCAGCTTAGGGCAGATTAATGAAAAACTGTTTTTT.

The chain employs TRBV29-1 and TRBJ1-1; a weak D match, TRBD1 (5 bases). The CDR3 spans 14 residues. V was pared by 5 bases and J by 0 bases, with 13 bases between. From germline, CDR1 is SQVTM and CDR2 ANQGSEA. The CDR3 coding sequence is TGCAGCGTTACTACGGACACCTTGAACACTGAAGCTTTCTTT. This gives the protein CSVTTDTLNTEAFF.

This rearrangement joins TRBV9 to TRBJ1-4; possible D gene TRBD1, 6 bases. In germline, CDR1 is SGDLS, CDR2 YYNGEE. CDR3 length: 15 residues. Deletions cut 4 bases from V and 5 bases from J, with 15 bases between. CDR3: CASSPRGAHNEKLFF. The CDR3 DNA sequence: TGTGCCAGCAGCCCGCGGGGGGCTCACAATGAAAAACTGTTTTTT.

This chain connects TRBV5-1 to TRBJ2-1; D gene unclear. Trimming removed 2 bases at V and 4 bases at J, with 4 bases between. The CDR3 sequence is 12 residues long. Per the germline V gene, CDR1 is SGHRS and CDR2 is YFSETQ. CDR3 sequence: CASSFSYNEQFF. The CDR3 DNA reads TGCGCCAGCAGCTTTAGTTACAATGAGCAGTTCTTC.

The V gene is TRBV5-1, the J gene TRBJ2-3, with D maybe TRBD2 (5 bases). CDR3 length: 14 amino acids. V dropped 1 base and J dropped 1 base, with 7 bases sitting between them. Germline V lookup: CDR1 SGHRS, CDR2 YFSETQ. Here the CDR3 DNA reads TGCGCCAGCAGCTTGAACGGGGGCACAGATACGCAGTATTTT. It encodes CASSLNGGTDTQYF.

The chain employs TRBV9 and TRBJ1-2, with D perhaps matching TRBD1 (6 bases). V was cut by 5 bases and J by 3 bases, with 14 bases left in between. Germline V lookup: CDR1 SGDLS, CDR2 YYNGEE. This CDR3 has 14 amino acids. CDR3 sequence reads: CASRRGGQDYGYTF. The CDR3 DNA is TGTGCCAGCAGAAGGGGGGGGCAGGACTATGGCTACACCTTC.

J is TRBJ1-2 and V is TRBV2, with D maybe TRBD1 (6 bases). Trimming took 7 bases from V and 7 from J, leaving 19 bases between them. This CDR3 spans 14 amino acids. Germline V gene lookup returns CDR1 SNHLY and CDR2 FYNNEI. CDR3 amino acids: CASNDRSNGGGYTF. In nucleotides, the CDR3 is TGTGCCAGCAATGACAGGTCCAATGGTGGTGGCTACACCTTC. Using reference TRBV2 and TRBJ1-2 for the parts outside the CDR3, the full variable domain is EPEVTQTPSHQVTQMGQEVILRCVPISNHLYFYWYRQILGQKVEFLVSFYNNEISEKSEIFDDQFSVERPDGSNFTLKIRSTKLEDSAMYFCASNDRSNGGGYTFGSGTRLTVV.

V and J are TRBV6-1 and TRBJ2-7; TRBD1 is a possible D gene (6 bases). The CDR3 sequence is 12 residues long. The V end lost 11 bases, the J end lost 3 bases, and 14 bases lay between the germline ends. Germline V gives CDR1 MNHNS, CDR2 SASEGT. This CDR3 is CAGGQPHYEQYF. In DNA form, the CDR3 reads TGTGCCGGCGGACAGCCGCACTACGAGCAGTACTTC.

The chain has TRBV6-8 and TRBJ2-5; 8 nucleotides agree with TRBD1. Germline CDR1 reads MNHGY; CDR2 reads SAAAGT. V was pared by 7 bases and J by 2 bases, with 9 bases of the junction left unmatched. The CDR3 has 15 residues. In DNA form, the CDR3 reads TGTGCCAGCACCGACAGGGGCCTCCGGCAAGAGACCCAGTACTTC. Translated, it gives CASTDRGLRQETQYF.